The 22 T cell receptor beta chains reported below all come from one sample, sequenced in a study of blood T cells in healthy people across ages. The use of a sample-barcoded 5' primer and a J-beta primer mix characterized a second PCR of about 7 to 12 cycles. Using its own MiXCR run on the 5' RACE reads, TCRdb lists one record per CDR3 protein. Here the sample spans about 730,000 distinct CDR3 sequences, about 40% being singletons. Sequences were obtained from blood. The receptors stem from a woman aged 55-70 years in good health.

This clonotype was detected many times. The chain links TRBV12-3 or TRBV12-4 to TRBJ1-2, with 10 bases aligning to TRBD1. The CDR3 covers 14 residues. Losses at the gene ends were 6 bases for V and 5 bases for J; bases not matched to a gene: 6. The chain's CDR3 is CASSLGQGSYGYTF. The CDR3, as DNA: TGTGCCAGCAGCTTGGGACAGGGGTCATATGGCTACACCTTC.

This chain uses TRBV5-5 with TRBJ2-7, with D unclear. V was shortened by 3 bases and J by 3 bases, with 10 bases between the two germline ends. The germline CDR1 and CDR2 sequences are SGHKS and YYEKEE (reference sequence). CDR3 length equals 13 residues. The CDR3 is CASSSSADYEQYF. The CDR3 DNA is TGTGCCAGCAGCTCCTCCGCCGACTACGAGCAGTACTTC. Based on the CDR3 plus reference TRBV5-5 and TRBJ2-7, the full variable domain is DAGVTQSPTHLIKTRGQQVTLRCSPISGHKSVSWYQQVLGQGPQFIFQYYEKEERGRGNFPDRFSARQFPNYSSELNVNALLLGDSALYLCASSSSADYEQYFGPGTRLTVT.

V gene TRBV28 combines with J gene TRBJ2-2; 7 nucleotides line up with TRBD1. CDR1 is MDHEN, CDR2 SYDVKM, per germline. The CDR3 has 14 residues. The trim removed 6 bases at V and 6 bases at J, leaving 7 bases unmatched. CDR3 bases: TGTGCCAGCAGGAGGGGGCATAACGCCGGGGAGCTGTTTTTT. As protein: CASRRGHNAGELFF.

This clonotype was seen a few times. J is TRBJ1-5 and V is TRBV18, with TRBD1 as a possible D gene (5 bases). Germline V gene lookup returns CDR1 KGHSH and CDR2 LQKENI. The V and J ends lost 3 bases and 7 bases respectively, with 16 bases between them. The CDR3 spans 15 residues. CDR3: CASSPKQGGGQPQHF. CDR3 DNA sequence: TGTGCCAGCTCACCTAAGCAGGGAGGAGGGCAGCCCCAGCATTTT.

The chain recombines TRBV6-2 or TRBV6-3 with TRBJ2-1; TRBD2 matches 8 bases. Germline values: CDR1 MNHEY, CDR2 SVGEGT. The CDR3 spans 13 residues. The trim removed 4 bases at V and 6 bases at J, leaving 2 bases unmatched. The chain's CDR3 is CASSWTSPNEQFF. The CDR3 nucleotides are TGTGCCAGCAGTTGGACTAGCCCCAATGAGCAGTTCTTC.

Points on this clonotype: One end of the junction varies from germline; a read error may be responsible. The genes are TRBV4-3 and TRBJ2-3; 7 bases are shared with TRBD1. CDR1 is LGHNA, CDR2 YSLEER, per germline. There are 15 residues in the CDR3. DNA of the CDR3: TGCGCCAGCGGCCAAGACAGGGAGTTTTCAGATACGCAGTATTTT. Protein sequence: CASGQDREFSDTQYF.

CDR3 sequence: CASSLGGGRLEQYF. In nucleotides, the CDR3 is TGTGCCAGCAGCTTGGGGGGCGGCCGATTAGAGCAGTACTTC. J is TRBJ2-4 and V is TRBV9; D could derive from TRBD1 or TRBD2 (6 bases each). This CDR3 contains 14 residues. Trimming left V 4 bases short and J 13 bases short, with 21 bases between. Germline CDR1 SGDLS, CDR2 YYNGEE.

Points on this clonotype: The junction departs from germline at one end; a sequencing error may be responsible. V gene TRBV7-3 combines with J gene TRBJ2-7, with 11 bases aligning to TRBD1. Germline V gives CDR1 SGHTA, CDR2 FQGTGA. The CDR3 has 17 residues. CDR3 DNA sequence: TGTGCCAGCAGCTTTTATACCGGGACAGGGGGTTACAATGAGCGGTACTTC. Translation: CASSFYTGTGGYNERYF.

This clonotype has just a few counts. V usage is TRBV20-1 and J usage is TRBJ2-3; TRBD2 might be the D (6 bases). Germline V CDR1 and CDR2: DFQATT, SNEGSKA (reference sequence). This CDR3 spans 15 amino acids. Trimming removed 6 bases at V and 0 bases at J, with 16 bases between. This chain's CDR3 is CSAPPEGISTDTQYF. Here the CDR3 DNA reads TGCAGTGCCCCCCCGGAGGGTATTAGCACAGATACGCAGTATTTT.

This chain links TRBV7-3 with TRBJ2-1; 11 bases line up with TRBD2. The J call could be wrong; TRBJ2-7 is a better fit for the DNA end. Per germline, CDR1 SGHTA and CDR2 FQGTGA. There are 19 residues in the CDR3. The CDR3 region is CASSLIGTSGVSSYNEQYF. CDR3 bases: TGTGCCAGCAGCTTAATCGGGACTAGCGGAGTTAGCTCCTACAATGAGCAGTACTTC.

This clonotype was seen only a few times. This chain joins TRBV30 and TRBJ2-1, with D unresolved. Looked up from germline, CDR1 is GTSNPN and CDR2 is SVGIG (reference sequence). The CDR3 runs to 13 residues. The V end lost 4 bases, the J end lost 0 bases, and 7 bases lay between the germline ends. CDR3 in amino acids: CAWTLASYNEQFF. In DNA form, the CDR3 reads TGTGCCTGGACGTTGGCCTCCTACAATGAGCAGTTCTTC.

The chain carries TRBV6-5 and TRBJ2-3; D assignment may be TRBD1 or TRBD2 (5 bases each). The germline V and J ends were trimmed by 5 bases and 2 bases, with 11 bases remaining between them. CDR1 MNHEY and CDR2 SVGAGI come from the germline V gene. The CDR3 loop spans 14 amino acids. The CDR3 sequence is CASSIRDVTDTQYF. The CDR3 DNA reads TGTGCCAGCAGTATTCGGGACGTCACAGATACGCAGTATTTT.

The chain uses TRBV12-3 or TRBV12-4 and TRBJ2-2; TRBD2 matches at 8 bases. CDR3 length: 13 residues. V was clipped by 7 bases and J by 7 bases; unmatched bases: 5. The CDR3 protein is CASTGGGVGELFF. CDR3 nucleotides: TGTGCCAGCACCGGGGGGGGTGTCGGGGAGCTGTTTTTT.

In this sample, this clonotype turned up a few times. The gene calls are TRBV10-3 and TRBJ2-7; 8 nucleotides agree with TRBD1. This CDR3 is 14 amino acids long. After removal of 6 bases from V and 5 bases from J, the junction contained 9 bases not matched to a gene. Germline CDR1 ENHRY, CDR2 SYGVKD. The CDR3, as DNA: TGTGCCATCAGACAGGGACAGGTAAACGACGAGCAGTACTTC. It codes for CAIRQGQVNDEQYF.

This clonotype was seen repeatedly, ten times or more. This rearrangement joins TRBV6-2 or TRBV6-3 to TRBJ2-5, with D unresolved. CDR3 size: 14 residues. Germline V gene lookup returns CDR1 MNHEY and CDR2 SVGEGT. V lost 5 bases, J lost 5 bases, and 15 bases lay in between. The CDR3 here is CASSPPQPRETQYF. CDR3 sequence (DNA): TGTGCCAGCAGTCCCCCTCAGCCTCGGGAGACCCAGTACTTC.

This clonotype occurred once. The rearrangement joins TRBV18 to TRBJ1-1; D perhaps matches TRBD1 (5 bases). CDR1 is KGHSH, CDR2 LQKENI, per germline. V was pared by 0 bases and J by 2 bases, with 10 bases between. The CDR3 extends over 15 amino acids. The CDR3: CASSPPAGTNTEAFF. DNA for the CDR3: TGTGCCAGCTCACCACCTGCAGGGACCAACACTGAAGCTTTCTTT.

As regards this clonotype: It may be a read error: a sequence one base away is much more abundant. This rearrangement joins TRBV20-1 to TRBJ1-2; the match to TRBD1 covers 7 bases. This CDR3 has 13 residues. Germline V CDR1 and CDR2: DFQATT, SNEGSKA (reference sequence). The CDR3 region has the DNA TGCGGTGCGGAGGACAGGACTAACTATGGCTACACCTTC. Residues: CGAEDRTNYGYTF.

The gene calls are TRBV20-1 and TRBJ2-1; the match to TRBD2 covers 8 bases. CDR1 DFQATT and CDR2 SNEGSKA come from the germline V gene (reference sequence). V was clipped by 5 bases and J by 7 bases; unmatched bases: 16. This CDR3 spans 16 amino acids. Here the CDR3 reads CSAPIPHSGVSNEQFF. In nucleotides, the CDR3 is TGCAGTGCTCCAATCCCTCATAGCGGGGTCTCTAATGAGCAGTTCTTC.

The V gene is TRBV9, the J gene TRBJ2-5, with 7 bases aligning to TRBD2. The CDR3 is 16 residues long. Germline CDR1 and CDR2: SGDLS and YYNGEE. The trim removed 3 bases at V and 4 bases at J, leaving 12 bases unmatched. In DNA form, the CDR3 reads TGTGCCAGCAGCGCTGGGGAGGGCCCAGTAACAGAGACCCAGTACTTC. This sequence encodes CASSAGEGPVTETQYF.

In its sample, this clonotype was seen many times. The chain uses TRBV5-1 and TRBJ2-3; 9 nucleotides align to TRBD2. Germline CDR1 is SGHRS and CDR2 is YFSETQ. The CDR3 is 16 residues long. The V segment lost 4 bases and the J segment 0 bases; nucleotides outside the gene matches: 6. In DNA, the CDR3 is TGCGCCAGCAGCGGAGGGACTAGCCCAAGCACAGATACGCAGTATTTT. Its protein is CASSGGTSPSTDTQYF.

This clonotype was counted only a few times. The chain has TRBV20-1 and TRBJ2-3; 7 bases align to TRBD2. The CDR3 loop spans 15 amino acids. The J segment lost 2 bases and the V segment lost 6 bases, leaving 11 bases of the junction unmatched. Germline assignment: CDR1 DFQATT and CDR2 SNEGSKA (reference sequence). The CDR3 DNA sequence: TGCAGTGCCCCTATGGGGGGGGGAAACACAGATACGCAGTATTTT. As protein: CSAPMGGGNTDTQYF.

This clonotype was recorded many times. The chain joins TRBV3-1 to TRBJ2-7; tentative D call: TRBD1 (6 bases). CDR3 length: 13 residues. V was pared by 3 bases and J by 4 bases, with 10 bases between. The germline gives CDR1 LGHDT, CDR2 YNNKEL (reference sequence). The CDR3 nucleotides read TGTGCCAGCAGCCAGGACAGTAGGTACGAGCAGTACTTC. This encodes CASSQDSRYEQYF.